This T cell receptor (beta chain) was retrieved from a study of graft-versus-host responses after intestinal transplantation. Study overall: Recipients got multivisceral, liver-intestinal, or isolated intestinal transplants.

Some clones are missing from TCRdb's copy, which holds only in-frame ones; the method was immunoSEQ multiplex PCR. Of more than 13,000 clones listed, under 80% are singletons. With V trimmed by 5 bases and J by 4 bases, 7 bases remained unmatched. Germline V gives CDR1 LNHDA, CDR2 SQIVND (reference sequence). CDR3 length: 15 residues. Investigators treated the graft tissue so that it released intraepithelial and lamina propria lymphocytes. The TCR comes from a human patient who received an intestinal transplant, so some T cells may come from the graft donor. The chain links TRBV19 to TRBJ2-1; 8 nucleotides agree with TRBD2. This sample comprised ileum tissue, obtained just over 650 days after intestinal transplantation. CDR3 DNA sequence: TGTGCCAGTAGTCTCGGGGGGGCCGCTTACAATGAGCAGTTCTTC. Protein sequence: CASSLGGAAYNEQFF.